This is a list of T cell receptor beta chains from one sample in a study of cytomegalovirus exposure and HLA in healthy donors. Some clones are missing from TCRdb's copy, which holds only in-frame ones; the method was immunoSEQ multiplex PCR. The sample includes more than 95,000 clones, approximately 72% of them seen just once. The sample was PBMCs. The receptor set was obtained from a man aged 25 to 40 in good health and CMV-seronegative. The CDR3 runs from the conserved cysteine through the conserved F or W. D genes are given only for firm matches. Rows give clone size only sometimes, using once, few, many, or a class for an expanded clone.

v_gene,abundance,d_gene,j_gene,CDR3nt,CDR3aa
TRBV5-1,few,NA,TRBJ1-6,TGCGCCAGCAGCCCCTCCGGGAATTCACCCCTCCACTTT,CASSPSGNSPLHF
TRBV4-3,few,NA,TRBJ2-7,TGCGCCAGCAGCCAAGATCCGCAGGGGCGCGAGCAGTACTTC,CASSQDPQGREQYF
TRBV20-1,NA,NA,TRBJ1-2,TGCAGTGCGCCGGGATCACATCACTTC,CSAPGSHHF
TRBV7-4,few,NA,TRBJ1-6,TGTTCGGGGGTCGAGGCATCCCTCCACTTT,CSGVEASLHF
TRBV19,NA,NA,TRBJ1-1,TGTGCCAGTAGTGAAGGGAGGAACACTGAAGCTTTCTTT,CASSEGRNTEAFF
TRBV28,NA,TRBD2,TRBJ2-3,TGTGCCAGCATTCCCGGCGGGAGCCCAGCTTCAGATACGCAGTATTTT,CASIPGGSPASDTQYF
TRBV6-5,NA,NA,TRBJ2-7,TGTGCCAGCAGCCCACAGCCAGGGGCCTACGAGCAGTACTTC,CASSPQPGAYEQYF
TRBV5-8,NA,TRBD2,TRBJ2-5,TGTGCCAGCAGCTTCTCGGGACTACGGCAAGAGACCCAGTACTTC,CASSFSGLRQETQYF
TRBV2,NA,TRBD2,TRBJ2-4,TGTGCCAGCAGTGATCCGGGACTAGCGGGAGAGAATCAGTACTTC,CASSDPGLAGENQYF
TRBV27,NA,NA,TRBJ2-2,TGTGCCAGCAGTTTACAGGGGCGAGGCACCGGGGAGCTGTTTTTT,CASSLQGRGTGELFF
TRBV5-1,NA,TRBD1,TRBJ1-3,TGCGCCAGCAGCGCCGGGACAGGGGGAAACACCATATATTTT,CASSAGTGGNTIYF
TRBV11-3,NA,TRBD2,TRBJ2-2,TGTGCCAGCCTTGGAAGGGGACTAGCGGGATTCACCGGGGAGCTGTTTTTT,CASLGRGLAGFTGELFF
TRBV6-5,NA,TRBD1,TRBJ2-7,TGTGCCAGCAGTTCCCTGGGGACAGAATACGAGCAGTACTTC,CASSSLGTEYEQYF
TRBV29-1,few,NA,TRBJ1-1,TGCAGCGTTGGAGGGACTGAAGCTTTCTTT,CSVGGTEAFF